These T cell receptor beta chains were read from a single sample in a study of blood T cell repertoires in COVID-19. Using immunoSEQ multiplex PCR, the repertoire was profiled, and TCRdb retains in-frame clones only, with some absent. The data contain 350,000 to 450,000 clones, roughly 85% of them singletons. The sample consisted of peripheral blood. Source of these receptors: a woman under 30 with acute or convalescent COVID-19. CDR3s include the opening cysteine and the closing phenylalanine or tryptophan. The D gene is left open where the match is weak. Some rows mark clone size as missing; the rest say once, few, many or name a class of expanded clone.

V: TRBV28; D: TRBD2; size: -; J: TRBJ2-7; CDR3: CASSITPGGRASYEQYF; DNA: TGTGCCAGCAGTATAACCCCGGGTGGGAGGGCCTCCTACGAGCAGTACTTC
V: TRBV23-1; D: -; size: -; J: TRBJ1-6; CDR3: CASSPYRDRNSPLHF; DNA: TGCGCCAGCAGTCCATACAGGGATAGGAATTCACCCCTCCACTTT
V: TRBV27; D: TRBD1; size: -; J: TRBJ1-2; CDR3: CASSWDREDYGYTF; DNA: TGTGCCAGCAGTTGGGACAGGGAAGACTATGGCTACACCTTC
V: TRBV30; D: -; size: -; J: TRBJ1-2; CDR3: CAWSPEYSGNGYTF; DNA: TGTGCCTGGAGTCCCGAATACTCGGGAAATGGCTACACCTTC
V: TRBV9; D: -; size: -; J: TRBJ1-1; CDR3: CASSVVGGAEAFF; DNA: TGTGCCAGCAGCGTAGTCGGGGGTGCTGAAGCTTTCTTT
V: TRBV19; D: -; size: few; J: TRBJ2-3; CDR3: CASSAPGSSWYTDTQYF; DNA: TGTGCCAGTAGCGCCCCGGGGTCTAGTTGGTACACAGATACGCAGTATTTT
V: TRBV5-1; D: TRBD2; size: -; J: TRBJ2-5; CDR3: CASRSGLAGVGYQETQYF; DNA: TGCGCCAGCAGGTCGGGACTAGCGGGAGTGGGGTACCAAGAGACCCAGTACTTC
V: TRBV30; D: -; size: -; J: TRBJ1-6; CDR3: CAWTKSRESPLHF; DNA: TGTGCCTGGACCAAATCCCGAGAATCACCCCTCCACTTT
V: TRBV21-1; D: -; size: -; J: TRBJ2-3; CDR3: CASSKSGEGGPDTQYF; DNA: TGTGCCAGCAGCAAAAGTGGGGAAGGAGGGCCAGATACGCAGTATTTT
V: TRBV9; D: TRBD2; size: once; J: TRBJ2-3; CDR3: CASSPTGTSIDTQYF; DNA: TGTGCCAGCAGCCCCACCGGGACTAGTATTGATACGCAGTATTTT
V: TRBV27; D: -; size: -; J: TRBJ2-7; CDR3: CASSFWQGPYEQYF; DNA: TGTGCCAGCAGTTTTTGGCAGGGCCCCTACGAGCAGTACTTC
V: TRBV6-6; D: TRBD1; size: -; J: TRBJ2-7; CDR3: CASSRQGSYEQYF; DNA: TGTGCCAGCAGTCGACAGGGGTCCTACGAGCAGTACTTC
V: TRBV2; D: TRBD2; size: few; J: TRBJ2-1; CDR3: CASSVKGAGDHNEQFF; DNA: TGTGCCAGCAGTGTCAAAGGAGCGGGGGATCACAATGAGCAGTTCTTC
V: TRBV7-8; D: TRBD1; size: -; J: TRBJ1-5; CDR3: CASSLIQGANQPQHF; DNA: TGTGCCAGCAGCTTAATACAGGGGGCGAATCAGCCCCAGCATTTT
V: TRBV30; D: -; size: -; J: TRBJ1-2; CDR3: CAWSVNRRIDGYTF; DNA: TGTGCCTGGAGTGTGAACAGGCGTATTGATGGCTACACCTTC
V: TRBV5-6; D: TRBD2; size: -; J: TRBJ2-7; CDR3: CASSFLTSHEQYF; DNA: TGTGCCAGCAGCTTTTTGACTAGCCACGAGCAGTACTTC
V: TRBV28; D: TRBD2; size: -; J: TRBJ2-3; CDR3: CASSSLAGAADTQYF; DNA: TGTGCCAGCAGTTCTCTAGCGGGAGCGGCAGATACGCAGTATTTT
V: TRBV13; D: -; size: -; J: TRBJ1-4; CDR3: CASSPGLSRGKLFF; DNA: TGTGCCAGCAGCCCCGGCCTGTCCCGGGGAAAACTGTTTTTT
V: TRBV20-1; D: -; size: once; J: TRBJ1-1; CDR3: CSAQRVTEAFF; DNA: TGCAGTGCTCAACGGGTCACTGAAGCTTTCTTT
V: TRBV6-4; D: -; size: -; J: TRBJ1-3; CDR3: CASSVDSDSGNTIYF; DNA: TGTGCCAGCAGTGTGGACAGCGACTCTGGAAACACCATATATTTT
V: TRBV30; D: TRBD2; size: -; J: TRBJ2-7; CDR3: CAWSAGGGWYEQYF; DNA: TGTGCCTGGAGTGCGGGGGGGGGTTGGTACGAGCAGTACTTC
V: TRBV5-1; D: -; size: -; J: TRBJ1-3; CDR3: CASSPTSPGNTIYF; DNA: TGCGCCAGCAGCCCTACCTCCCCCGGAAACACCATATATTTT
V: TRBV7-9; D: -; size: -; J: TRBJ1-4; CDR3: CASSPKRATNEKLFF; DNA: TGTGCCAGCAGCCCGAAACGCGCTACTAATGAAAAACTGTTTTTT
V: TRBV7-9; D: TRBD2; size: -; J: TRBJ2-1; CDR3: CASSYERGTDNEQFF; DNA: TGTGCCAGCAGCTATGAGCGGGGGACCGACAATGAGCAGTTCTTC
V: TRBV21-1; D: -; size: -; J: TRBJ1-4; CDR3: CAIRPQGSEKLFF; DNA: TGTGCCATTCGCCCACAGGGGAGTGAAAAACTGTTTTTT
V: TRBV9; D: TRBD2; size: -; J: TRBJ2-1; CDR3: CASSTTSGTRSEQFF; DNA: TGTGCCAGCAGCACAACCTCCGGGACTAGAAGTGAGCAGTTCTTC
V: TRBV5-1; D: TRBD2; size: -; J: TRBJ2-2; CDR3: CASSEGLADGELFF; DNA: TGCGCCAGCAGCGAGGGACTAGCCGACGGGGAGCTGTTTTTT
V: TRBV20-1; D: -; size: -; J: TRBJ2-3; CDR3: CSASWYRGLSDTQYF; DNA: TGCAGTGCTAGTTGGTACAGGGGACTCTCAGATACGCAGTATTTT
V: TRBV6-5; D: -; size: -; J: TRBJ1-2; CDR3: CASRTGEAYGYTF; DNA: TGTGCCAGCAGGACGGGAGAGGCCTATGGCTACACCTTC
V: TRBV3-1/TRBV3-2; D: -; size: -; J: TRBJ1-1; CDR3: CASSLTTNTEAFF; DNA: TGTGCCAGCAGCCTGACAACGAACACTGAAGCTTTCTTT
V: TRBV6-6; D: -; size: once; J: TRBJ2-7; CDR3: CASTSTGTYEQYF; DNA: TGTGCCAGCACCTCTACAGGGACCTACGAGCAGTACTTC
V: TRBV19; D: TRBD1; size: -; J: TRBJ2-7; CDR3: CASSATGPHRNEQYF; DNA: TGTGCCAGTAGTGCGACAGGGCCCCACCGTAACGAGCAGTACTTC
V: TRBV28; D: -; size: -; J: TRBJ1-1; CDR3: CASSFLWDEGATEAFF; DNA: TGTGCCAGCAGTTTTCTTTGGGATGAGGGTGCCACTGAAGCTTTCTTT
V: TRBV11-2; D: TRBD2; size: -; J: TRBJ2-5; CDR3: CASSLAGERQETQYF; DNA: TGTGCCAGCAGTCTTGCGGGGGAGAGGCAAGAGACCCAGTACTTC
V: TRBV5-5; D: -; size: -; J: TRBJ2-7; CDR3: CASSSAAHTTWEQYF; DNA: TGTGCCAGCAGCTCAGCGGCCCATACTACGTGGGAGCAGTACTTC
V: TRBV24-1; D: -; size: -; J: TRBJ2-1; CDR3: CATSDPLTGSSYNEQFF; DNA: TGTGCCACCAGTGACCCACTGACAGGAAGCTCCTACAATGAGCAGTTCTTC
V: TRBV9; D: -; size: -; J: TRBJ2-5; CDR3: CASSVESGGGETQYF; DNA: TGTGCCAGCAGCGTAGAATCGGGGGGCGGAGAGACCCAGTACTTC
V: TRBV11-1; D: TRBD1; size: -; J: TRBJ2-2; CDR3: CASSERQGAYTGELFF; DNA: TGTGCCAGCAGCGAACGACAGGGGGCCTACACCGGGGAGCTGTTTTTT
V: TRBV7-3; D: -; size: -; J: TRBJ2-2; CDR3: CASSLRTGELFF; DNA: TGTGCCAGCAGCTTACGCACCGGGGAGCTGTTTTTT
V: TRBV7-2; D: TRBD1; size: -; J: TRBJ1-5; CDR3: CASSLKGASNQPQHF; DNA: TGTGCCAGCAGCTTAAAGGGGGCGAGCAATCAGCCCCAGCATTTT
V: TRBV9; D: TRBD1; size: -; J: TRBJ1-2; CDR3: CASSAYAGQLSLGYTF; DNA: TGTGCCAGCAGCGCCTACGCGGGACAGCTTTCTCTCGGCTACACCTTC
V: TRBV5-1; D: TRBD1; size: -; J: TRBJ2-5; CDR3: CASSSDRVGRPGETQYF; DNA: TGCGCCAGCAGCTCCGACAGGGTAGGAAGGCCCGGCGAGACCCAGTACTTC
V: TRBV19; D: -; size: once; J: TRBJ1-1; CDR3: CASSIVRQRWMNTEAFF; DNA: TGTGCCAGTAGTATAGTTCGACAGCGATGGATGAACACTGAAGCTTTCTTT
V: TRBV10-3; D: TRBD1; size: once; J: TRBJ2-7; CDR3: CAIRPTDRAGNEQYF; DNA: TGTGCCATCAGACCTACAGACAGGGCAGGGAACGAGCAGTACTTC
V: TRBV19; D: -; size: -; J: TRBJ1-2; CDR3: CASSISGRGSYGYTF; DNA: TGTGCCAGTAGTATCTCAGGGAGGGGGTCCTATGGCTACACCTTC
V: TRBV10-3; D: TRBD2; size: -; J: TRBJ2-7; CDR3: CAISGGRDYEQYF; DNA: TGTGCCATCAGTGGCGGGAGGGACTACGAGCAGTACTTC
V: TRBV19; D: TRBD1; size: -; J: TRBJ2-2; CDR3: CASSIGQGEIGTGELFF; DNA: TGTGCCAGTAGTATTGGACAGGGGGAAATCGGCACCGGGGAGCTGTTTTTT
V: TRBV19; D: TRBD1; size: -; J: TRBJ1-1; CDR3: CASSPDREARMNTEAFF; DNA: TGTGCCAGTAGCCCTGACAGGGAGGCAAGGATGAACACTGAAGCTTTCTTT
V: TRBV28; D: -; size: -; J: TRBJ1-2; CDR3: CASSLLGVNYGYTF; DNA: TGTGCCAGCAGTTTGCTCGGGGTAAACTACGGCTACACCTTC
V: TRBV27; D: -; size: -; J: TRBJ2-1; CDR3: CASSPPAADPSYNEQFF; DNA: TGTGCCAGCAGTCCCCCGGCGGCAGACCCCTCCTACAATGAGCAGTTCTTC
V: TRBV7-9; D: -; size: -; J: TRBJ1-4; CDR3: CASSLGGGYRDEKLFF; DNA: TGTGCCAGCAGCTTAGGGGGGGGTTACAGGGACGAAAAACTGTTTTTT